This T cell receptor beta chain was documented in a study of cytotoxic CD8 clonotypes in ibrutinib-treated CLL. Turning to the study itself: There were 11 relapsed/refractory patients and some 15 treatment-naive patients, and approximately 17 were IGHV unmutated. After a median of about 62 months, around 15 patients stayed remitted and around twelve progressed; responses had been partial in around 25 and complete in 2. Study findings and constraints: Ibrutinib response saw clonality rise, and progression saw it return toward baseline.

Profiling relied on immunoSEQ multiplex PCR, and the TCRdb table lists in-frame clones only, not all of them. This table holds some 160,000 clones, 81% found once. Around 1.9 micrograms of genomic DNA, which was extracted from cryopreserved PBMCs, served as the material used for the TCR beta libraries. This clone was seen a few times. Antigen unknown. Looked up from germline, CDR1 is SNHLY and CDR2 is FYNNEI. This CDR3 region has 14 residues. V lost 7 bases, J lost 3 bases, and 12 bases lay in between. The TCR originated in a human donor with chronic lymphocytic leukemia. The chain is built from TRBV2 and TRBJ1-4; D unclear. Sequenced material: PBMCs, taken after 12 months of ibrutinib treatment. This chain's CDR3 is CASKGRQSNEKLFF. The CDR3, as DNA: TGTGCCAGCAAAGGTCGGCAATCTAATGAAAAACTGTTTTTT.